These 18 T cell receptor beta chains were all obtained from the same sample, sequenced in a study of blood T cell repertoires in COVID-19. Assay: immunoSEQ multiplex PCR; the TCRdb copy retains only in-frame clones and omits some. The sample has around 250,000 clones; about four fifths are singletons. Sequenced sample: PBMCs or T cells enriched from blood (not recorded which). The source of these receptors is a man aged 40-55 years who had been exposed to COVID-19.

The chain joins TRBV24-1 to TRBJ2-1; weak D call: TRBD2 (6 bases). Trimming took off 1 base at V and 4 bases at J, with 13 bases between the two ends. CDR1 KGHDR and CDR2 SFDVKD come from the germline V gene. There are 16 residues in the CDR3. As DNA, the CDR3 is TGTGCCACCAGTGATTTTTCGGGAGCAGGTTACAATGAGCAGTTCTTC. This gives the protein CATSDFSGAGYNEQFF.

A few counts support this clone. The CDR3, as DNA: TGTGCCAGCAACCCGCAGGGGGCAGGGGCCGAAAAACTGTTTTTT. It translates to CASNPQGAGAEKLFF. The V gene is TRBV9, the J gene TRBJ1-4, with 8 positions matching TRBD1. The CDR3 is 15 amino acids. After removal of 6 bases from V and 8 bases from J, the junction contained 12 bases not matched to a gene. In germline, CDR1 is SGDLS, CDR2 YYNGEE. Full variable domain (outside the CDR3, taken from reference TRBV9 and TRBJ1-4): DSGVTQTPKHLITATGQRVTLRCSPRSGDLSVYWYQQSLDQGLQFLIQYYNGEERAKGNILERFSAQQFPDLHSELNLSSLELGDSALYFCASNPQGAGAEKLFFGSGTQLSVL.

This chain uses TRBV11-2 with TRBJ1-1; 10 nucleotides match TRBD1. Unmatched junction bases numbered 10, after V lost 3 bases and J lost 3 bases. The CDR3 spans 17 residues. Germline CDR1 and CDR2: SGHAT and FQNNGV. The CDR3 loop reads CASSLGTGTGAYTEAFF. The CDR3 nucleotides read TGTGCCAGCAGCTTGGGCACCGGGACAGGGGCCTACACTGAAGCTTTCTTT.

Here the CDR3 reads CASSLLTNGYTF. The CDR3 DNA follows: TGTGCCAGCAGCTTACTGACTAACGGCTACACCTTC. This sequence joins TRBV9 and TRBJ1-2; no clear D. There are 12 residues in the CDR3. Germline loops: CDR1 SGDLS, CDR2 YYNGEE. Trimming cost V 4 bases and J 8 bases, with 12 bases left between them.

The chain is built from TRBV5-4 and TRBJ2-3; TRBD2 matches at 9 bases. V lost 4 bases and J lost 6; bases outside the gene matches: 9. The CDR3 runs to 15 residues. Germline V gene lookup returns CDR1 SGHNT and CDR2 YYREEE (reference sequence). Here the CDR3 reads CASSGGGLALDTQYF. The CDR3 nucleotides are TGTGCCAGCAGCGGTGGGGGACTAGCTTTGGATACGCAGTATTTT. Full variable domain (rest looked up from reference TRBV5-4 and TRBJ2-3): ETGVTQSPTHLIKTRGQQVTLRCSSQSGHNTVSWYQQALGQGPQFIFQYYREEENGRGNFPPRFSGLQFPNYSSELNVNALELDDSALYLCASSGGGLALDTQYFGPGTRLTVL.

V and J are TRBV7-3 and TRBJ1-1; 7 positions agree with TRBD1. The germline V gene has CDR1 SGHTA and CDR2 FQGTGA. CDR3 length equals 14 residues. V was pared by 2 bases and J by 11 bases, with 11 bases of the junction left unmatched. The CDR3 region is CASSLFPDRQDAFF. The DNA for the CDR3 is TGTGCCAGCAGCTTATTCCCGGACAGGCAGGATGCTTTCTTT. The complete variable domain, with remaining parts taken from reference TRBV7-3 and TRBJ1-1, reads GAGVSQTPSNKVTEKGKYVELRCDPISGHTALYWYRQSLGQGPEFLIYFQGTGAADDSGLPNDRFFAVRPEGSVSTLKIQRTERGDSAVYLCASSLFPDRQDAFFGQGTRLTVV.

CDR3 DNA: TGCAGCGTTGGTATGGAGGGAGTTCTCCACTTT. Amino acid sequence: CSVGMEGVLHF. The J gene is TRBJ1-6, the V gene TRBV29-1; D is uncertain. Per germline, CDR1 SQVTM and CDR2 ANQGSEA. The CDR3 runs to 11 residues. V was cut by 4 bases and J by 16 bases, with 14 bases left in between.

V gene TRBV4-1 combines with J gene TRBJ1-1; D is undetermined. Germline CDR1 reads MGHRA; CDR2 reads YSYEKL. V dropped 0 bases and J dropped 6 bases, with 14 bases sitting between them. There are 15 residues in the CDR3. CDR3 nucleotides: TGCGCCAGCAGCCAAGACTCTAACCTGATCGCTGAAGCTTTCTTT. This translates into CASSQDSNLIAEAFF.

This chain links TRBV6-5 with TRBJ1-3; TRBD1 is a possible D gene (5 bases). The CDR3 totals 15 residues. Trimming left V 6 bases short and J 0 bases short, with 12 bases between. From germline, CDR1 is MNHEY and CDR2 SVGAGI. The CDR3 loop is CASSPRQGSGNTIYF. CDR3 nucleotide sequence: TGTGCCAGCAGCCCCCGCCAGGGCTCTGGAAACACCATATATTTT.

The V call is TRBV6-5, the J call TRBJ1-2; TRBD1 matches at 9 bases. The CDR3 extends over 16 amino acids. Germline values: CDR1 MNHEY, CDR2 SVGAGI. The V gene end was trimmed by 3 bases and the J gene end by 6 bases; junction bases not matched to a gene: 11. The DNA for the CDR3 is TGTGCCAGCAGTTATAGTACGGGACAGGGTAATCATGGCTACACCTTC. Translated: CASSYSTGQGNHGYTF.

This clone was counted a single time. V and J are TRBV21-1 and TRBJ1-4; the table's TRBD1 call for D was not verified on the DNA. TRBV21-1 is described as a pseudogene. The length of the CDR3 is 15 residues. CDR3 bases: TGTGCCAGCAGCAAACAGACAGGGGAATGTGAAAAACTGTTTTTT. It specifies CASSKQTGECEKLFF.

This clone showed up just a few times. This chain uses TRBV30 with TRBJ2-2, with unresolved D. CDR3 size: 14 residues. The germline V gene encodes CDR1 GTSNPN and CDR2 SVGIG (reference sequence). Between the trimmed V and J ends, which lost 3 bases and 2 bases, there was a span of 10 bases. The CDR3 DNA reads TGTGCCTGGAGGCAACTCTCTAACACCGGGGAGCTGTTTTTT. It is translated as CAWRQLSNTGELFF.

V is TRBV18 and J is TRBJ2-1, with D possibly TRBD2 on 6 matching bases. The CDR3 contains 17 residues. Looked up from germline, CDR1 is KGHSH and CDR2 is LQKENI. V gave up 0 bases and J gave up 10 bases, with 22 bases separating them. As DNA, the CDR3 is TGTGCCAGCTCACCACCAGGAGGGCCCAACTCGATAAGGGAGCAGTTCTTC. Protein product: CASSPPGGPNSIREQFF.

The V gene is TRBV7-3, the J gene TRBJ2-5; no clear D gene. CDR1 SGHTA and CDR2 FQGTGA come from the germline V gene. The CDR3 length is 13 residues. V was clipped by 3 bases and J by 5 bases, with 10 bases between them. The CDR3 is CASSFSLGETQYF. The CDR3 DNA reads TGTGCCAGCAGCTTCTCCCTCGGTGAGACCCAGTACTTC.

The chain links TRBV14 to TRBJ1-2; D remains ambiguous. The CDR3 covers 14 residues. V was pared by 0 bases and J by 7 bases, with 12 bases between. Germline loops: CDR1 SGHDN, CDR2 FVKESK. The chain's CDR3 is CASSQETRTSGYTF. For the CDR3, the DNA is TGTGCCAGCAGCCAAGAGACACGTACCTCTGGCTACACCTTC.

The V call is TRBV5-1, the J call TRBJ1-5; D remains ambiguous. Germline lookup yields CDR1 SGHRS and CDR2 YFSETQ. The V gene lost 0 bases and the J gene lost 8 bases, with 15 bases spanning the gap. This CDR3 is 15 amino acids long. The CDR3 nucleotides read TGCGCCAGCAGCTTGGGAGCGGCCACCAAGGAGCCCCAGCATTTT. Protein sequence: CASSLGAATKEPQHF.

V usage is TRBV27 and J usage is TRBJ2-1, with TRBD2 matching over 8 bases. Germline CDR1 reads MNHEY; CDR2 reads SMNVEV (reference sequence). This CDR3 region has 16 residues. V shed 6 bases, J shed 4 bases, and the junction held 11 bases outside the gene matches. The DNA for the CDR3 is TGTGCCAGCAGGCGGGGAAGGACTAGCAGTTACAATGAGCAGTTCTTC. This encodes CASRRGRTSSYNEQFF.

The V gene is TRBV19, the J gene TRBJ2-5, with D maybe TRBD1 (6 bases). The CDR3 runs to 13 residues. The V gene lost 10 bases and the J gene lost 0 bases, with 12 bases spanning the gap. Per germline, CDR1 LNHDA and CDR2 SQIVND (reference sequence). For the CDR3, the DNA is TGTGCCACCCAGGGGCCAAACCAAGAGACCCAGTACTTC. This encodes CATQGPNQETQYF.